These T cell receptor beta chains were read from a single sample in a study of cytomegalovirus exposure and HLA in healthy donors. Repertoires were generated with immunoSEQ multiplex PCR, while TCRdb's copy carries only in-frame clones and drops some. The top ten hold over 5% of the sample, which has tens of thousands of clones, roughly 86% seen once. Sequencing used PBMCs. The receptors shown here come from a woman aged 18-29 years in good health and CMV-seropositive. Each CDR3 is given with its conserved first and last residue. The order of the fields is clone size, D gene, J gene, V gene, CDR3 protein, CDR3 DNA. D genes are given only for firm matches. Some rows have no size entry. The others give once, few or many, or a class for an expanded clone.

clone_size: few
d_call: .
j_call: TRBJ1-1
v_call: TRBV6-5
cdr3_aa: CASSYSPDSFSEAFF
cdr3_nt: TGTGCCAGCAGTTACTCTCCTGACAGTTTTTCTGAAGCTTTCTTT

clone_size: few
d_call: .
j_call: TRBJ1-3
v_call: TRBV5-8
cdr3_aa: CASSLVTALPGNTIYF
cdr3_nt: TGTGCCAGCAGCTTGGTGACAGCTCTACCTGGAAACACCATATATTTT

clone_size: .
d_call: .
j_call: TRBJ1-1
v_call: TRBV7-6
cdr3_aa: CASSLGVFGHRNTEAFF
cdr3_nt: TGTGCCAGCAGCTTAGGTGTCTTTGGACATAGGAACACTGAAGCTTTCTTT

clone_size: .
d_call: TRBD2
j_call: TRBJ2-2
v_call: TRBV4-1
cdr3_aa: CASSHRVLAGGRQDTGELFF
cdr3_nt: TGCGCCAGCAGCCATCGTGTACTAGCGGGGGGGCGGCAGGACACCGGGGAGCTGTTTTTT

clone_size: .
d_call: .
j_call: TRBJ1-1
v_call: TRBV7-6
cdr3_aa: CASSFDQGGNTEAFF
cdr3_nt: TGTGCCAGCAGCTTCGATCAGGGCGGGAACACTGAAGCTTTCTTT

clone_size: .
d_call: .
j_call: TRBJ1-1
v_call: TRBV7-6
cdr3_aa: CASSSQENTEAFF
cdr3_nt: TGTGCCAGCAGCTCGCAGGAGAACACTGAAGCTTTCTTT

clone_size: .
d_call: .
j_call: TRBJ2-7
v_call: TRBV27
cdr3_aa: CASSLNGGGHYEQYF
cdr3_nt: TGTGCCAGCAGTTTAAACGGAGGCGGCCACTACGAGCAGTACTTC

clone_size: .
d_call: .
j_call: TRBJ2-3
v_call: TRBV10-1
cdr3_aa: CASSESQNTDTQYF
cdr3_nt: TGCGCCAGCAGTGAGTCCCAAAACACAGATACGCAGTATTTT

clone_size: .
d_call: TRBD1
j_call: TRBJ1-2
v_call: TRBV29-1
cdr3_aa: CSVASGGFDGYTF
cdr3_nt: TGCAGCGTTGCTTCAGGGGGATTCGATGGCTACACCTTC

clone_size: .
d_call: .
j_call: TRBJ2-7
v_call: TRBV28
cdr3_aa: CASSSINPYEQYF
cdr3_nt: TGTGCCAGCAGTTCCATAAACCCCTACGAGCAGTACTTC

clone_size: .
d_call: .
j_call: TRBJ1-2
v_call: TRBV9
cdr3_aa: CASSSSGRDYGYTF
cdr3_nt: TGTGCCAGCAGCTCAAGCGGACGAGACTATGGCTACACCTTC

clone_size: .
d_call: TRBD2
j_call: TRBJ2-7
v_call: TRBV7-3
cdr3_aa: CASSPNPGLAGGRPYEQYF
cdr3_nt: TGTGCCAGCAGCCCGAACCCGGGACTAGCGGGAGGGCGCCCCTACGAGCAGTACTTC

clone_size: .
d_call: TRBD1
j_call: TRBJ2-6
v_call: TRBV6-4
cdr3_aa: CASSDSETGGGGANVLTF
cdr3_nt: TGTGCCAGCAGTGACTCTGAGACAGGGGGCGGTGGGGCCAACGTCCTGACTTTC

clone_size: few
d_call: .
j_call: TRBJ2-2
v_call: TRBV4-2
cdr3_aa: CASSGIWRTGELFF
cdr3_nt: TGTGCCAGCAGCGGGATTTGGAGGACCGGGGAGCTGTTTTTT

clone_size: .
d_call: TRBD1
j_call: TRBJ1-2
v_call: TRBV10-1
cdr3_aa: CASPADRGRIYTF
cdr3_nt: TGCGCCAGCCCGGCGGACAGGGGGCGAATCTACACCTTC

clone_size: .
d_call: .
j_call: TRBJ2-7
v_call: TRBV5-1
cdr3_aa: CASSLATGGDEQYF
cdr3_nt: TGCGCCAGCAGCTTGGCCACAGGGGGGGACGAGCAGTACTTC

clone_size: .
d_call: TRBD1
j_call: TRBJ1-5
v_call: TRBV6-5
cdr3_aa: CASSKDRVGNQPQHF
cdr3_nt: TGTGCCAGCAGCAAAGACAGGGTTGGCAATCAGCCCCAGCATTTT

clone_size: .
d_call: .
j_call: TRBJ1-3
v_call: TRBV6-6
cdr3_aa: CASRTGRPNSGNTIYF
cdr3_nt: TGTGCCAGCAGGACGGGTCGTCCAAACTCTGGAAACACCATATATTTT

clone_size: once
d_call: TRBD2
j_call: TRBJ2-7
v_call: TRBV5-1
cdr3_aa: CASSWTSGASYEQYF
cdr3_nt: TGCGCCAGCAGCTGGACTAGCGGCGCCTCCTACGAGCAGTACTTC

clone_size: .
d_call: .
j_call: TRBJ2-2
v_call: TRBV2
cdr3_aa: CASSEARLSLGELFF
cdr3_nt: TGTGCCAGCAGTGAAGCTAGACTTTCCCTCGGGGAGCTGTTTTTT

clone_size: .
d_call: TRBD2
j_call: TRBJ2-7
v_call: TRBV28
cdr3_aa: CASSSSGRGNEQYF
cdr3_nt: TGTGCCAGCAGTTCTAGCGGGAGGGGAAACGAGCAGTACTTC

clone_size: medium-sized
d_call: TRBD2
j_call: TRBJ2-1
v_call: TRBV6-1
cdr3_aa: CASSSEAGGYNEQFF
cdr3_nt: TGTGCCAGCAGTAGCGAAGCGGGAGGCTACAATGAGCAGTTCTTC

clone_size: .
d_call: TRBD2
j_call: TRBJ2-1
v_call: TRBV9
cdr3_aa: CASSVGGSYNEQFF
cdr3_nt: TGTGCCAGCAGCGTGGGCGGGAGCTACAATGAGCAGTTCTTC

clone_size: .
d_call: .
j_call: TRBJ1-5
v_call: TRBV9
cdr3_aa: CASSVYSQGEGQPQHF
cdr3_nt: TGTGCCAGCAGCGTATACTCCCAGGGTGAAGGTCAGCCCCAGCATTTT

clone_size: .
d_call: .
j_call: TRBJ2-5
v_call: TRBV6-1
cdr3_aa: CASRSWEERGQYF
cdr3_nt: TGTGCCAGCAGGTCGTGGGAGGAACGTGGCCAGTACTTC

clone_size: few
d_call: .
j_call: TRBJ2-2
v_call: TRBV5-4
cdr3_aa: CASSLERRTGELFF
cdr3_nt: TGTGCCAGCAGCTTGGAGCGGAGAACCGGGGAGCTGTTTTTT

clone_size: .
d_call: TRBD1
j_call: TRBJ1-2
v_call: TRBV19
cdr3_aa: CASSIAGQGMDGYTF
cdr3_nt: TGTGCCAGTAGTATCGCTGGACAGGGGATGGATGGCTACACCTTC

clone_size: .
d_call: .
j_call: TRBJ1-1
v_call: TRBV11-2
cdr3_aa: CASSAPWGDPEAFF
cdr3_nt: TGTGCCAGCAGCGCCCCGTGGGGGGACCCTGAAGCTTTCTTT

clone_size: few
d_call: .
j_call: TRBJ1-3
v_call: TRBV5-1
cdr3_aa: CASRQDSGNTIYF
cdr3_nt: TGCGCCAGCAGGCAGGACTCTGGAAACACCATATATTTT

clone_size: .
d_call: .
j_call: TRBJ2-6
v_call: TRBV14
cdr3_aa: CASRTSSGANVLTF
cdr3_nt: TGTGCCAGCAGAACGAGCTCTGGGGCCAACGTCCTGACTTTC

clone_size: once
d_call: .
j_call: TRBJ2-7
v_call: TRBV4-1
cdr3_aa: CASSPTVTAYEQYF
cdr3_nt: TGCGCCAGCAGCCCAACGGTAACAGCCTACGAGCAGTACTTC

clone_size: .
d_call: .
j_call: TRBJ1-1
v_call: TRBV28
cdr3_aa: CASSLIENTEAFF
cdr3_nt: TGTGCCAGCAGTTTAATAGAGAACACTGAAGCTTTCTTT

clone_size: .
d_call: .
j_call: TRBJ2-3
v_call: TRBV15
cdr3_aa: CATSRDGSLGDTQYF
cdr3_nt: TGTGCCACCAGCAGAGATGGGAGTTTAGGGGATACGCAGTATTTT

clone_size: .
d_call: .
j_call: TRBJ1-6
v_call: TRBV5-1
cdr3_aa: CASSLAGLSYNSPLHF
cdr3_nt: TGCGCCAGCAGCTTAGCAGGGCTGAGCTATAATTCACCCCTCCACTTT

clone_size: few
d_call: TRBD2
j_call: TRBJ2-3
v_call: TRBV7-3
cdr3_aa: CASSLRVAGGDTQYF
cdr3_nt: TGTGCCAGCAGCTTAAGGGTAGCGGGCGGGGATACGCAGTATTTT

clone_size: .
d_call: .
j_call: TRBJ2-2
v_call: TRBV29-1
cdr3_aa: CSVEDVRGATGELFF
cdr3_nt: TGCAGCGTTGAAGATGTGCGGGGCGCAACCGGGGAGCTGTTTTTT

clone_size: .
d_call: .
j_call: TRBJ2-7
v_call: TRBV7-2
cdr3_aa: CASSLQGYEQYF
cdr3_nt: TGTGCCAGCAGCTTACAGGGCTACGAGCAGTACTTC

clone_size: .
d_call: TRBD2
j_call: TRBJ2-7
v_call: TRBV5-6
cdr3_aa: CASSFGLAGVGEQYF
cdr3_nt: TGTGCCAGCAGCTTTGGACTAGCGGGAGTGGGGGAGCAGTACTTC

clone_size: .
d_call: .
j_call: TRBJ2-1
v_call: TRBV5-8
cdr3_aa: CASSAGTDWDYNEQFF
cdr3_nt: TGTGCCAGCAGCGCGGGGACGGACTGGGACTACAATGAGCAGTTCTTC

clone_size: .
d_call: TRBD2
j_call: TRBJ2-2
v_call: TRBV13
cdr3_aa: CASSLLRSGRTGELFF
cdr3_nt: TGTGCCAGCAGCTTACTTAGGAGCGGGAGGACCGGGGAGCTGTTTTTT

clone_size: .
d_call: TRBD1
j_call: TRBJ1-1
v_call: TRBV10-3
cdr3_aa: CAISEETGRTEAFF
cdr3_nt: TGTGCCATCAGTGAGGAGACAGGGCGGACTGAAGCTTTCTTT

clone_size: .
d_call: .
j_call: TRBJ2-7
v_call: TRBV28
cdr3_aa: CASSLSWAGILYEQYF
cdr3_nt: TGTGCCAGCAGTTTATCCTGGGCGGGAATTTTGTACGAGCAGTACTTC

clone_size: .
d_call: TRBD1
j_call: TRBJ1-1
v_call: TRBV7-9
cdr3_aa: CASSAGTGGLKTEAFF
cdr3_nt: TGTGCCAGCAGCGCCGGGACAGGGGGTCTTAAGACTGAAGCTTTCTTT

clone_size: .
d_call: .
j_call: TRBJ1-2
v_call: TRBV30
cdr3_aa: CAALRQPNYGYTF
cdr3_nt: TGTGCCGCCCTTCGACAGCCTAACTATGGCTACACCTTC

clone_size: few
d_call: .
j_call: TRBJ1-4
v_call: TRBV2
cdr3_aa: CASSEDNPRLNEKLFF
cdr3_nt: TGTGCCAGCAGTGAGGACAACCCAAGACTTAATGAAAAACTGTTTTTT

clone_size: .
d_call: .
j_call: TRBJ2-1
v_call: TRBV7-3
cdr3_aa: CASSLTTTGREQFF
cdr3_nt: TGTGCCAGCAGCTTAACGACAACAGGAAGAGAGCAGTTCTTC

clone_size: .
d_call: TRBD2
j_call: TRBJ2-2
v_call: TRBV11-2
cdr3_aa: CASSSPREGGNTGELFF
cdr3_nt: TGTGCCAGCAGCTCCCCCCGGGAGGGGGGGAACACCGGGGAGCTGTTTTTT

clone_size: few
d_call: .
j_call: TRBJ1-2
v_call: TRBV5-6
cdr3_aa: CASSLGVDGYTF
cdr3_nt: TGTGCCAGCAGCTTGGGAGTAGATGGCTACACCTTC

clone_size: .
d_call: .
j_call: TRBJ1-4
v_call: TRBV7-9
cdr3_aa: CASSQGNHEKLFF
cdr3_nt: TGTGCCAGCAGCCAGGGTAATCATGAAAAACTGTTTTTT

clone_size: .
d_call: .
j_call: TRBJ1-4
v_call: TRBV18
cdr3_aa: CASSPTAATNEKLFF
cdr3_nt: TGTGCCAGCTCACCAACAGCAGCAACTAATGAAAAACTGTTTTTT

clone_size: .
d_call: .
j_call: TRBJ2-7
v_call: TRBV5-1
cdr3_aa: CASRQQGSSYEQYF
cdr3_nt: TGCGCCAGCAGACAACAAGGGAGCTCCTACGAGCAGTACTTC

clone_size: .
d_call: TRBD1
j_call: TRBJ2-6
v_call: TRBV9
cdr3_aa: CASSAKPGQALSGANVLTF
cdr3_nt: TGTGCCAGCAGCGCGAAACCGGGACAGGCGCTATCTGGGGCCAACGTCCTGACTTTC

clone_size: .
d_call: .
j_call: TRBJ2-1
v_call: TRBV19
cdr3_aa: CASSRLVFVQRDTSEQFF
cdr3_nt: TGTGCCAGTAGTAGACTAGTTTTCGTCCAGAGAGATACCAGTGAGCAGTTCTTC

clone_size: .
d_call: .
j_call: TRBJ2-7
v_call: TRBV27
cdr3_aa: CASKWGRGPYEQYF
cdr3_nt: TGTGCCAGCAAGTGGGGCAGGGGACCATACGAGCAGTACTTC